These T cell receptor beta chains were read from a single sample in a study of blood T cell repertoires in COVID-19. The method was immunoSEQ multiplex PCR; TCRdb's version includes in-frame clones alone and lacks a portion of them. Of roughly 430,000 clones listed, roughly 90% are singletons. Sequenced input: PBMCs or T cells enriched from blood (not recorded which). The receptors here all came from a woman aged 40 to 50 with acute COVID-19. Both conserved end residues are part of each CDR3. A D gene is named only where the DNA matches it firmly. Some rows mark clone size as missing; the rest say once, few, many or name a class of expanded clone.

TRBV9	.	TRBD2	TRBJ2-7	TGTGCCAGCAGCGTAGGGGAACCGGGACTAGCCTTCTACGAGCAGTACTTC	CASSVGEPGLAFYEQYF
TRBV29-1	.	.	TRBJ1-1	TGCAGCGTCCGAGTGAACACTGAAGCTTTCTTT	CSVRVNTEAFF
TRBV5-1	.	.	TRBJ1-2	TGCGCCAGCAGAAACACGGGGGACGCCTATGGCTACACCTTC	CASRNTGDAYGYTF
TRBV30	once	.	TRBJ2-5	TGTGCCTGGGTCAATCAAGAGACCCAGTACTTC	CAWVNQETQYF
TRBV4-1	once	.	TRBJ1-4	TGCGCCAGCAGCCCAGAAGGGGCCAGTAATGAAAAACTGTTTTTT	CASSPEGASNEKLFF
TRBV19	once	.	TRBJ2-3	TGTGCCAGTAGTATTGTGCAGGGGTGGGGCACAGATACGCAGTATTTT	CASSIVQGWGTDTQYF
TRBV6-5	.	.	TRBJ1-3	TGTGCCAGCAGCCTCGACATTACCTCTGGAAACACCATATATTTT	CASSLDITSGNTIYF
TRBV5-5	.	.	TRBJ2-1	TGTGCCAGCAGCTTTCGTATAGGGGGAAACAATGAGCAGTTCTTC	CASSFRIGGNNEQFF
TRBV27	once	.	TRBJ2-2	TGTGCCAGCAGTTTCCAGTACGCGAACACCGGGGAGCTGTTTTTT	CASSFQYANTGELFF
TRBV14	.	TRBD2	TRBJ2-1	TGTGCCAGCAGCCAAGTCAGCGGGGGGTTTTTCAATGAGCAGTTCTTC	CASSQVSGGFFNEQFF
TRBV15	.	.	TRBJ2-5	TGTGCCACCAGCCCCCGGGGCGGGATGGGGGAGACCCAGTACTTC	CATSPRGGMGETQYF
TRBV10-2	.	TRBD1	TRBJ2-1	TGCGCCAGCAGGGGACAGGGTGATGAGCAGTTCTTC	CASRGQGDEQFF
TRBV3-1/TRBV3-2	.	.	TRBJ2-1	TGTGCCAGCAGCCAAGTAAGTGGCCTTGAGCAGTTCTTC	CASSQVSGLEQFF
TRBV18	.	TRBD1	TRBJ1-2	TGTGCCAGCTCACCAGCCCCGGGACAGGGATACGATGGCTACACCTTC	CASSPAPGQGYDGYTF
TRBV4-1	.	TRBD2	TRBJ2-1	TGCGCCAGCAGCCATACTAGCGGGGGCCCTGACGAGCAGTTCTTC	CASSHTSGGPDEQFF
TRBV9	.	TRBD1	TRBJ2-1	TGTGCCAGCAGCGCAGGACAGGGTTCCTACAATGAGCAGTTCTTC	CASSAGQGSYNEQFF
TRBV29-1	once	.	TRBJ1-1	TGCAGCGTTGAAAGGGGTGGTGAAGCTTTCTTT	CSVERGGEAFF
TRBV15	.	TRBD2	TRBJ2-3	TGTGCCACCAGCAGAGATAACTCGGGGGGTTATACGCAGTATTTT	CATSRDNSGGYTQYF
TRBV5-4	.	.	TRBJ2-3	TGTGCCAGCAGCTTGGCCCCCCCTTGGAGGTCCACGCAGTATTTT	CASSLAPPWRSTQYF
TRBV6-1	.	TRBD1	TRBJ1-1	TGTGCCAGCAGTGATAGGACAGGGGGAAAAGCTTTCTTT	CASSDRTGGKAFF
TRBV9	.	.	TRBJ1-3	TGTGCCAGCAGCGGCGGCGGACTCTCTGGAAACACCATATATTTT	CASSGGGLSGNTIYF
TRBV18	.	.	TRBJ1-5	TGTGCCAGCTCCCGAACAGCGACGGGAAGTCAGCCCCAGCATTTT	CASSRTATGSQPQHF
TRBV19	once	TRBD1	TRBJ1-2	TGTGCCAGTAGTCCCCGGGACAGGGCGGAGGGCTATGGCTACACCTTC	CASSPRDRAEGYGYTF
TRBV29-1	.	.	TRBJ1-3	TGCAGCGTTGAACGCGGCAGCGGAAACACCATATATTTT	CSVERGSGNTIYF
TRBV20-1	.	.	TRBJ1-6	TGCAGTGCTAGTTCGGGTAGCTCCTATAATTCACCCCTCCACTTT	CSASSGSSYNSPLHF
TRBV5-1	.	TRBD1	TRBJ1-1	TGCGCCAGCAGCAGAACCGGGACAGCGAACACTGAAGCTTTCTTT	CASSRTGTANTEAFF
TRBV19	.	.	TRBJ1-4	TGTGCCAGTAGTTCCAGGCGTGCAACTAATGAAAAACTGTTTTTT	CASSSRRATNEKLFF
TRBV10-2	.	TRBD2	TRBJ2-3	TGCGCCAGCAGTGAGTCGAGGCGGGGGGGTACAGATACGCAGTATTTT	CASSESRRGGTDTQYF
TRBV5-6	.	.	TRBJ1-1	TGTGCCAGCAGCTTGTTACAGGGTCTCGGCACTGAAGCTTTCTTT	CASSLLQGLGTEAFF
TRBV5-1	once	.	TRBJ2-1	TGCGCCAGCAGCTTGGCCGGGGGTAATGAGCAGTTCTTC	CASSLAGGNEQFF
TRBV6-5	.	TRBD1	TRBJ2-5	TGTGCCAGCAGATCCGGGACAGGGATCCAAGAGACCCAGTACTTC	CASRSGTGIQETQYF
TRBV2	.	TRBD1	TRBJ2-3	TGTGCCAGCAGTGAGGGACAGGGGATAGATACGCAGTATTTT	CASSEGQGIDTQYF